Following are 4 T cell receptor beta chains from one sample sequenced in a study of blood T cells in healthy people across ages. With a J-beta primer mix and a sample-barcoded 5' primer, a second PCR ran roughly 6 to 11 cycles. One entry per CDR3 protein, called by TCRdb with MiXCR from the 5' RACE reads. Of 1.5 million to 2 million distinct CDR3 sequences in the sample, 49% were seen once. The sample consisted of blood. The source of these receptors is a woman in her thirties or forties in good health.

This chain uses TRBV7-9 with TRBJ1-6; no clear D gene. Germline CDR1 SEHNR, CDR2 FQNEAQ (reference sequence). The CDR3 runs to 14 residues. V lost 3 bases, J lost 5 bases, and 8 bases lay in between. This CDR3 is CASSFRTDNSPLHF. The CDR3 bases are TGTGCCAGCAGCTTTCGGACGGATAATTCACCCCTCCACTTT.

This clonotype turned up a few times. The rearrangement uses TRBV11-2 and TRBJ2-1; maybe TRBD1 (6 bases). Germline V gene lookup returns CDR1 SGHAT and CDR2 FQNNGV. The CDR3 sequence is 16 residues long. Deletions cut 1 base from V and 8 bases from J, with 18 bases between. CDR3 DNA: TGTGCCAGCAGCTTAGGTACATTGGGCAGGGGTTATGAGCAGTTCTTC. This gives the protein CASSLGTLGRGYEQFF.

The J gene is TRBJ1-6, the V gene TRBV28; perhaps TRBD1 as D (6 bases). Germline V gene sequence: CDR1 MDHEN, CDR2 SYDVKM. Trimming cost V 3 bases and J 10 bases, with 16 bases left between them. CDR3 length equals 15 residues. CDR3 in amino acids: CASSLGGAGQSPLHF. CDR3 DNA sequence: TGTGCCAGCAGTTTGGGGGGGGCAGGGCAATCACCCCTCCACTTT.

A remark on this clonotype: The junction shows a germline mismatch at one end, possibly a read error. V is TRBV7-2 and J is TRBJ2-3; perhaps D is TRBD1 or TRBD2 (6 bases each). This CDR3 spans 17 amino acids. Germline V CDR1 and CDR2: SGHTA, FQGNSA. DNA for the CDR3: TGTGCCAGTAGCTTAGTTGAAGGGGGGCTCCGCACAGATACGCAGTATTTT. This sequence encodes CASSLVEGGLRTDTQYF. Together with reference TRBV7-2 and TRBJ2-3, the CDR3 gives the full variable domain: GAGVSQSPSNKVTEKGKDVELRCDPISGHTALYWYRQSLGQGLEFLIYFQGNSAPDKSGLPSDRFSAERTGGSVSTLTIQRTQQEDSAVYLCASSLVEGGLRTDTQYFGPGTRLTVL.